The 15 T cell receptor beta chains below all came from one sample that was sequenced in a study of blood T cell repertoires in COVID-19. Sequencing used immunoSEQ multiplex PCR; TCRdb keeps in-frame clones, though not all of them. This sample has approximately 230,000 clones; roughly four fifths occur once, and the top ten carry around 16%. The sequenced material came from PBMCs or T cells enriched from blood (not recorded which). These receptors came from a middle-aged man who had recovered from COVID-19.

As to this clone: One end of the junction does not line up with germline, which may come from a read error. The CDR3 region has the DNA TGTGCCAGCAGTTACTCGAAGGAGAGGCGGCGCAACTTT. This gives the protein CASSYSKERRRNF. The V and J genes are TRBV6-2 or TRBV6-3 and TRBJ1-1; D call uncertain. Looked up from germline, CDR1 is MNHEY and CDR2 is SVGEGT. The CDR3 totals 13 residues.

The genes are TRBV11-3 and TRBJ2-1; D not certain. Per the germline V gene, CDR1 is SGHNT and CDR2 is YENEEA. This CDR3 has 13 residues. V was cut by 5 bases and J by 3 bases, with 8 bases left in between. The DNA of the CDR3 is TGTGCCAGCAGCGCACAAATCTACAATGAGCAGTTCTTC. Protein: CASSAQIYNEQFF.

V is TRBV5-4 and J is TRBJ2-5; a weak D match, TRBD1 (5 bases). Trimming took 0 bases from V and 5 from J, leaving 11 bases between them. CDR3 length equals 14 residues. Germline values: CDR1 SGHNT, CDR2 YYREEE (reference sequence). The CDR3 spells CASSLGRGWETQYF. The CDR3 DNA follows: TGTGCCAGCAGCTTGGGAAGGGGCTGGGAGACCCAGTACTTC.

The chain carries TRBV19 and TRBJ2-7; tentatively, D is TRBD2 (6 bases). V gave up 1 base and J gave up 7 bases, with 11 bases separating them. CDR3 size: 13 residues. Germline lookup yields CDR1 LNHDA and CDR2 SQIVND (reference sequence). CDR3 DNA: TGTGCCAGTAGTATAGGGTTCAGCGGGGAGCAGTACTTC. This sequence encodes CASSIGFSGEQYF.

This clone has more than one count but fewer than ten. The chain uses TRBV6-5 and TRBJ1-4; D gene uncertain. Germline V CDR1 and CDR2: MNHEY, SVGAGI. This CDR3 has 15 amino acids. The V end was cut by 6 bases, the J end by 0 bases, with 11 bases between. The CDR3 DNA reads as TGTGCCAGCAGCACTAGCTATGCAACTAATGAAAAACTGTTTTTT. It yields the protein CASSTSYATNEKLFF.

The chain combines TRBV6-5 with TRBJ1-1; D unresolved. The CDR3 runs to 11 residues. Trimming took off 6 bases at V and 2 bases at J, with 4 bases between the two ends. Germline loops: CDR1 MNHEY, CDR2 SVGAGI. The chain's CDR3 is CASSPNTEAFF. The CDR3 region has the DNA TGTGCCAGCAGCCCAAACACTGAAGCTTTCTTT.

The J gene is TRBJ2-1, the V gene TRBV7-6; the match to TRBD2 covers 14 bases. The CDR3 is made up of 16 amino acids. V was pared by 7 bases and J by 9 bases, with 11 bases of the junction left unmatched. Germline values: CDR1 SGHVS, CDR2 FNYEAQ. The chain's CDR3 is CASTSLPTSGGGEQFF. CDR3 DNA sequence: TGTGCCAGCACCTCATTACCGACTAGCGGGGGGGGTGAGCAGTTCTTC. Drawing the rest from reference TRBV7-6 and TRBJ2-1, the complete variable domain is GAGVSQSPRYKVTKRGQDVALRCDPISGHVSLYWYRQALGQGPEFLTYFNYEAQQDKSGLPNDRFSAERPEGSISTLTIQRTEQRDSAMYRCASTSLPTSGGGEQFFGPGTRLTVL.

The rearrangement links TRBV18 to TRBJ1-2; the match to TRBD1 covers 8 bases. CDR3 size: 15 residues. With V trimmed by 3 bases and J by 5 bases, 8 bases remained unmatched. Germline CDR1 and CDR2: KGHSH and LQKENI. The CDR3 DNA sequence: TGTGCCAGCTCACCCGCAGGGGGCGCGCAATATGGCTACACCTTC. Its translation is CASSPAGGAQYGYTF.

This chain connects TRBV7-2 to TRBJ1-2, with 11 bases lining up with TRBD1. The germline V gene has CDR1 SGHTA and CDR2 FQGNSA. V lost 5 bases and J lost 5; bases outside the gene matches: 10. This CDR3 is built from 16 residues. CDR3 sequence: CASSPPDRGRAYGYTF. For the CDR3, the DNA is TGTGCCAGCAGCCCCCCGGACAGGGGGCGGGCGTATGGCTACACCTTC. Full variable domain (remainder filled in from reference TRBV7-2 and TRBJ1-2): GAGVSQSPSNKVTEKGKDVELRCDPISGHTALYWYRQSLGQGLEFLIYFQGNSAPDKSGLPSDRFSAERTGGSVSTLTIQRTQQEDSAVYLCASSPPDRGRAYGYTFGSGTRLTVV.

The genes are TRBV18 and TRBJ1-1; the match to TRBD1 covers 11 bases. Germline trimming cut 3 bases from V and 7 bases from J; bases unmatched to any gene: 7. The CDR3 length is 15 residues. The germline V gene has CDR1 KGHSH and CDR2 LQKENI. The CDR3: CASSPQRTGGGEAFF. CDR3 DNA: TGTGCCAGCTCACCCCAGCGGACAGGGGGCGGTGAAGCTTTCTTT.

CDR3 loop: CATLDFPGANVLTF. Here the CDR3 DNA reads TGCGCCACCCTGGACTTCCCTGGGGCCAACGTCCTGACTTTC. The chain is built from TRBV5-1 and TRBJ2-6; TRBD2 is a possible D gene (5 bases). Germline V gene sequence: CDR1 SGHRS, CDR2 YFSETQ. This CDR3 spans 14 amino acids. Trimming cost V 9 bases and J 2 bases, with 12 bases left between them.

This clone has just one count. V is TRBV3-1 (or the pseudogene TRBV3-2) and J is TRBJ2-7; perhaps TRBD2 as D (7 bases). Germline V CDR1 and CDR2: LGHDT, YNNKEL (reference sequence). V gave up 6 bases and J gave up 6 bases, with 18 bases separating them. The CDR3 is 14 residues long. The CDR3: CASSWLGGGGEQYF. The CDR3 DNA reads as TGTGCCAGCAGTTGGCTTGGGGGGGGCGGCGAGCAGTACTTC.

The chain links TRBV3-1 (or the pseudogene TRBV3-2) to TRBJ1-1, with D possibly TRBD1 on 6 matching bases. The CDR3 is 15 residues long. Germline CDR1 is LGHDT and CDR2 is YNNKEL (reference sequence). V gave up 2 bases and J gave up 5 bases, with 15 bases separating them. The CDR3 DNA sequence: TGTGCCAGCAGCCAATGGGGGGGGGCGAGGACTGAAGCTTTCTTT. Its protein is CASSQWGGARTEAFF.

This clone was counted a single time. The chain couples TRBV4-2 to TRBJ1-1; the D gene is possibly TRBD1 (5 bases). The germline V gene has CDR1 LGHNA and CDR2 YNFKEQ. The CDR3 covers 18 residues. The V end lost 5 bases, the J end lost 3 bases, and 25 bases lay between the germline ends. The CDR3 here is CASSLQSHPRDLDTEAFF. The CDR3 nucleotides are TGTGCCAGCAGCTTGCAATCCCACCCCAGGGATCTGGACACTGAAGCTTTCTTT.

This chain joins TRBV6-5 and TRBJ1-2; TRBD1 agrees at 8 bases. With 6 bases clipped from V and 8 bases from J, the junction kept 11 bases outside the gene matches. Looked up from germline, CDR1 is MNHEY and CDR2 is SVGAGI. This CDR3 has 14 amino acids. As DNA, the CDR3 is TGTGCCAGCAGCCGTACCGGACAGGGAAGCGGCTACACCTTC. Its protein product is CASSRTGQGSGYTF.